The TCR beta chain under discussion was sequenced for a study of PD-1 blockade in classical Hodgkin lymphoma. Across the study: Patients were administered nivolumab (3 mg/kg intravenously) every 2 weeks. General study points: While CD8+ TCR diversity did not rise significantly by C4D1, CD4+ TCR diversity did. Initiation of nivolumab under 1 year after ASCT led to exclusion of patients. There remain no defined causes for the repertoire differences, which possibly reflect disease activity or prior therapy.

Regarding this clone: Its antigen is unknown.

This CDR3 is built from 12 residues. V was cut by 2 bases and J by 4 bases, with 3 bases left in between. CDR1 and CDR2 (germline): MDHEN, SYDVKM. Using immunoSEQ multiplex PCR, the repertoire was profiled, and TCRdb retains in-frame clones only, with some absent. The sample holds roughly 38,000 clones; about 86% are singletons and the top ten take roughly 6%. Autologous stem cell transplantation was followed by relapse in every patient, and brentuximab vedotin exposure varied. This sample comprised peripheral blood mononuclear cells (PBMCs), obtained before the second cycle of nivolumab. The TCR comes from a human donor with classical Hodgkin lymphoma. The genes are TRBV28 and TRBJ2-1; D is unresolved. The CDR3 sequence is CASSLQYNEQFF. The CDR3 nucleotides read TGTGCCAGCAGTTTACAATACAATGAGCAGTTCTTC.